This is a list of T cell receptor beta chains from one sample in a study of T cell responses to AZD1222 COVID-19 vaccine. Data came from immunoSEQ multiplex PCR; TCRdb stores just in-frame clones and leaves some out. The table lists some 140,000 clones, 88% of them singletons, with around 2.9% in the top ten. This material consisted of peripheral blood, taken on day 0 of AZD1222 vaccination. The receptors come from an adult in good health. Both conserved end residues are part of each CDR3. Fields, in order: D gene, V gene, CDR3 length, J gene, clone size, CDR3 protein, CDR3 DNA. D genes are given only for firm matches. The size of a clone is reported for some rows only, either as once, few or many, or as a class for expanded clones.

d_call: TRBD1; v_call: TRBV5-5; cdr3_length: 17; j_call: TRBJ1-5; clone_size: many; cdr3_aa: CASSFQPQGAGSQPQHF; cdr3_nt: TGTGCCAGCAGCTTTCAACCGCAGGGGGCGGGTAGTCAGCCCCAGCATTTT
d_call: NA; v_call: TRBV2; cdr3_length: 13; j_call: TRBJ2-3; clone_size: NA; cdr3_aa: CASRWGSTDTQYF; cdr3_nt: TGTGCCAGCAGGTGGGGCAGCACAGATACGCAGTATTTT
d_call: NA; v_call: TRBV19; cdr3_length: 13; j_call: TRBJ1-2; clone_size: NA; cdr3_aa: CASTETGIYGYTF; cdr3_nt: TGTGCCAGTACCGAGACAGGCATCTATGGCTACACCTTC
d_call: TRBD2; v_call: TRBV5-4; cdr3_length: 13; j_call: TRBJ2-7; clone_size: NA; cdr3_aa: CASSRAGRDEQYF; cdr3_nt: TGTGCCAGCAGCCGAGCGGGGCGGGACGAGCAGTACTTC
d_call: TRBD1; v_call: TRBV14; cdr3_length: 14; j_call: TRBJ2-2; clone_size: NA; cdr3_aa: CASSRTGITGELFF; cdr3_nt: TGTGCCAGCAGCCGGACAGGGATCACCGGGGAGCTGTTTTTT
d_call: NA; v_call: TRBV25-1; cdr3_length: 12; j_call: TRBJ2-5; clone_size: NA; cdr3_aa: CASSVAPEAQYF; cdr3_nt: TGTGCCAGCAGTGTAGCCCCAGAGGCCCAGTACTTC
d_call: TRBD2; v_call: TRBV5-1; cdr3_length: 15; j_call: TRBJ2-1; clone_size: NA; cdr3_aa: CASRSLAGSINEQFF; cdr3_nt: TGCGCCAGCAGATCACTAGCGGGGAGCATCAATGAGCAGTTCTTC
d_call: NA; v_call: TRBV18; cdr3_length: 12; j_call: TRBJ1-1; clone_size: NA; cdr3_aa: CASSGPNTEAFF; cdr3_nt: TGTGCCAGCTCAGGCCCGAACACTGAAGCTTTCTTT
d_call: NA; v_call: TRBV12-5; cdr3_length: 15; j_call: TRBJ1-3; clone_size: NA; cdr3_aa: CASGLGQATGNTIYF; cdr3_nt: TGTGCTAGTGGTTTAGGCCAGGCGACTGGAAACACCATATATTTT
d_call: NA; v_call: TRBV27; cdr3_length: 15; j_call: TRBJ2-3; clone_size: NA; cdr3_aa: CASSLSVWATDTQYF; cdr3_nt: TGTGCCAGCAGTTTATCCGTCTGGGCCACAGATACGCAGTATTTT
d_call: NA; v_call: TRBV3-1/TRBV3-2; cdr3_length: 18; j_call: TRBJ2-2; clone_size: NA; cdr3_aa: CASSQEWAPLVGTGELFF; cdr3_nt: TGTGCCAGCAGCCAAGAGTGGGCCCCCCTTGTCGGGACCGGGGAGCTGTTTTTT
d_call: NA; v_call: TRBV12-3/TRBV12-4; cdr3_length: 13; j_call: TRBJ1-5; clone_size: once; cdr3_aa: CASTLSRNQPQHF; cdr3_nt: TGTGCCAGCACCCTGAGCCGCAATCAGCCCCAGCATTTT
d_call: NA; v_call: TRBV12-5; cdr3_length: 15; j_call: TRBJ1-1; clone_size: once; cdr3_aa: CASGSQALMNTEAFF; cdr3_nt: TGTGCTAGTGGTTCCCAGGCCCTGATGAACACTGAAGCTTTCTTT
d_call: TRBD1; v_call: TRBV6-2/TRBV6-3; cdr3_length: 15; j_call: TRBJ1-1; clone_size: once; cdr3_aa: CASSLNRGFIRRAFF; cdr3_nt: TGTGCCAGCAGTCTTAACAGGGGGTTTATTCGTCGGGCTTTCTTT
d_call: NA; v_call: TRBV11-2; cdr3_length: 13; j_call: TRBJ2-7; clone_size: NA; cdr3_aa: CASSEGGRRAAYF; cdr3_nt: TGTGCCAGCAGCGAAGGGGGTAGGAGGGCGGCGTACTTC
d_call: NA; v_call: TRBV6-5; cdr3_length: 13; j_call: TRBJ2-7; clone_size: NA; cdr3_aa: CASSAGGGYEQYF; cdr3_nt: TGTGCCAGCAGCGCAGGGGGAGGGTACGAGCAGTACTTC
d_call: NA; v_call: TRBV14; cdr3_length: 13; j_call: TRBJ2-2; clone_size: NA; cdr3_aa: CASSAQGTGELFF; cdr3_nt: TGTGCCAGCAGCGCACAGGGAACCGGGGAGCTGTTTTTT
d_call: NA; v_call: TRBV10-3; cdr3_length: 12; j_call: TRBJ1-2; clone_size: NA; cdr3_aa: CAISETSYGYTF; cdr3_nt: TGTGCCATCAGTGAGACCAGCTATGGCTACACCTTC
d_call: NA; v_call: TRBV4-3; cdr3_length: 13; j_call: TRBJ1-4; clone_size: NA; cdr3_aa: CASSQQGGEKLFF; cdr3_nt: TGCGCCAGCAGCCAGCAGGGCGGTGAAAAACTGTTTTTT
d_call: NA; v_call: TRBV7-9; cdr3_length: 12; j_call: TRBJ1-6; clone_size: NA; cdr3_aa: CASSALSSPLHF; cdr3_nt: TGTGCCAGCAGCGCTTTATCCTCACCCCTCCACTTT
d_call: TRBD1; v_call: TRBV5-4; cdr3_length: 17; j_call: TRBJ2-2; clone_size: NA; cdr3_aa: CASSPLLGQGYGGELFF; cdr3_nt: TGTGCCAGCAGCCCACTTCTGGGACAGGGTTACGGCGGGGAGCTGTTTTTT
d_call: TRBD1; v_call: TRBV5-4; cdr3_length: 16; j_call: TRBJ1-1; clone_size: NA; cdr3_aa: CASSLNPTGTGAEAFF; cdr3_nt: TGTGCCAGCAGCCTAAATCCTACCGGGACAGGGGCTGAAGCTTTCTTT
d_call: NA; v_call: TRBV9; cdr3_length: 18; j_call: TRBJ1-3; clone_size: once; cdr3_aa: CASSVADSGGGPGNTIYF; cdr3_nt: TGTGCCAGCAGCGTAGCCGATAGTGGGGGGGGCCCTGGAAACACCATATATTTT
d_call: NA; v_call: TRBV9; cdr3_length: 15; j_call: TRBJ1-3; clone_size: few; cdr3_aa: CASSEGQISGNTIYF; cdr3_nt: TGTGCCAGCAGCGAGGGACAAATCTCTGGAAACACCATATATTTT
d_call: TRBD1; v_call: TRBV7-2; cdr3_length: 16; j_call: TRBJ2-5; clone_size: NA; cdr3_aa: CASSLDRTGGAGTQYF; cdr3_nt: TGTGCCAGCAGCTTAGATAGGACAGGGGGCGCGGGGACCCAGTACTTC
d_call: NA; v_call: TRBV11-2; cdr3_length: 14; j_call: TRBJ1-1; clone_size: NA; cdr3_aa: CASSLGPMNTEAFF; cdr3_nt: TGTGCCAGCAGCTTAGGTCCGATGAACACTGAAGCTTTCTTT
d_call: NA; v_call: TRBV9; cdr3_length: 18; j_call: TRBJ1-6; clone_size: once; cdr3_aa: CASSPLGGGGADNSPLHF; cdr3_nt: TGTGCCAGCAGCCCCCTAGGGGGTGGAGGTGCTGACAATTCACCCCTCCACTTT
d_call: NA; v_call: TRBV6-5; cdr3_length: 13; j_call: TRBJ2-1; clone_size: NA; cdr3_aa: CASTERAWGEQFF; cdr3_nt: TGTGCCAGCACAGAGCGGGCCTGGGGTGAGCAGTTCTTC
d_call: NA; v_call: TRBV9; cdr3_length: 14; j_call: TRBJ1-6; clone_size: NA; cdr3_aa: CASSVVGTNSPLHF; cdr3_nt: TGTGCCAGCAGCGTAGTAGGGACTAATTCACCCCTCCACTTT
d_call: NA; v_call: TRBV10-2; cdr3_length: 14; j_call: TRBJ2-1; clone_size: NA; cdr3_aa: CASSAGVRGNEQFF; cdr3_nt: TGCGCCAGCAGTGCCGGGGTAAGAGGCAATGAGCAGTTCTTC
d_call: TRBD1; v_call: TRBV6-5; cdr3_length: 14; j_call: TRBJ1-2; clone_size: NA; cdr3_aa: CASKPRTGVSGYTF; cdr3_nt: TGTGCCAGCAAACCCAGGACAGGGGTATCTGGCTACACCTTC
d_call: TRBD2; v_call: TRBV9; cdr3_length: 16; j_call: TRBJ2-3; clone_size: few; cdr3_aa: CASSPRGGASTDTQYF; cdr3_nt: TGTGCCAGCAGCCCCCGCGGGGGGGCCTCGACAGATACGCAGTATTTT
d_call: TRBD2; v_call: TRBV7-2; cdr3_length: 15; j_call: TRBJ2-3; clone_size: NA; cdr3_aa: CASSLMAGGRDTQYF; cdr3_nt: TGTGCCAGCAGCTTAATGGCGGGGGGGCGGGATACGCAGTATTTT
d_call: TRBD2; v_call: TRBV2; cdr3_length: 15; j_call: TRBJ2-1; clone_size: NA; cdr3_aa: CASMGERGPGNEQFF; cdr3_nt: TGTGCCAGCATGGGGGAGCGGGGGCCTGGCAATGAGCAGTTCTTC
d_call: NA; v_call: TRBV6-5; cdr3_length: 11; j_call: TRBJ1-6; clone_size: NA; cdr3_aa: CASRTRGPLHF; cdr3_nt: TGTGCCAGCAGGACCAGAGGACCCCTCCACTTT
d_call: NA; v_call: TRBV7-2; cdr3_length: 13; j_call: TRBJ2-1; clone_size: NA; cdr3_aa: CASSLEATQRQFF; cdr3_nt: TGTGCCAGCAGCCTAGAGGCAACCCAGAGGCAGTTCTTC
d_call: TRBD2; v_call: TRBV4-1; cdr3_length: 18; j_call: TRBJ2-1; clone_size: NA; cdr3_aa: CASSQGPMGLAGYNEQFF; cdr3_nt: TGCGCCAGCAGCCAAGGGCCGATGGGACTAGCGGGTTACAATGAGCAGTTCTTC
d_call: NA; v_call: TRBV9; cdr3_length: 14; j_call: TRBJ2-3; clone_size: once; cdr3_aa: CASSVDPITDTQYF; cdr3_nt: TGTGCCAGCAGCGTAGATCCCATCACAGATACGCAGTATTTT
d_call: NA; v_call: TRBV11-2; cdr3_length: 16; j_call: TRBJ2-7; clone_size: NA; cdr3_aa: CASSLDYYPGEDEQYF; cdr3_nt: TGTGCCAGCAGCTTAGATTATTACCCGGGGGAGGACGAGCAGTACTTC
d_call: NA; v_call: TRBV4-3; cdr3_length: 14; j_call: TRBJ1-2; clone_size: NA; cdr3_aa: CASSPSGASSGYTF; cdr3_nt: TGCGCCAGCAGCCCATCAGGGGCCTCGAGTGGCTACACCTTC
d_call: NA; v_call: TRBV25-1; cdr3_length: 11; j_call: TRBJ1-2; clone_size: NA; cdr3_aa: CASQNYYGYTF; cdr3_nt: TGTGCCAGCCAAAACTACTATGGCTACACCTTC